This T cell receptor beta chain was retrieved from a study of blood T cell repertoires in COVID-19. Study-level information: Whether acute or convalescent, the COVID-19 samples came from the United States, Italy and Spain.

Participant reports of clinical history set cohort assignment. As originally analysed: Nucleated cell number was recorded as an estimate derived from reference gene primer amplification. The method was immunoSEQ multiplex PCR; TCRdb's version includes in-frame clones alone and lacks a portion of them. From that table come the V and J calls and clone size; the DNA was used to work out D and trimming. This table holds around 200,000 clones, roughly 88% found once. CDR1 is MNHEY and CDR2 is SMNVEV in the germline V gene (reference sequence). Trimming shortened V by 5 bases and J by 4 bases, and 11 bases separated the two germline ends. The CDR3 length is 13 residues.

The sequence was collected from a man between 35 and 55 years old with acute COVID-19. The sample comprised PBMCs or T cells enriched from blood (not recorded which). The chain links TRBV27 to TRBJ1-2; perhaps TRBD1 as D (6 bases). In nucleotides, the CDR3 is TGTGCCAGCAGTCCAGGGGTTAGCTATGGCTACACCTTC. Its protein product is CASSPGVSYGYTF.